The rows below give T cell receptor beta chains drawn from one sample of a study of cytomegalovirus exposure and HLA in healthy donors. The assay was immunoSEQ multiplex PCR, and TCRdb's table has in-frame clones only and misses some. The profile shows 150,000 or so clones, over 80% of them singletons. Material for sequencing was PBMCs. All receptors derive from a woman in her forties or fifties in good health and CMV-seropositive. CDR3s include the opening cysteine and the closing phenylalanine or tryptophan. The D gene is left open where the match is weak. Clone size is stated in some rows and not others, as once, few, many or a class when expanded.

TRBJ2-5,-,TRBV28,-,CASSPGGVPQETQYF,TGTGCCAGCAGCCCCGGTGGTGTCCCCCAAGAGACCCAGTACTTC
TRBJ2-5,few,TRBV7-2,-,CASSLLGGQETQYF,TGTGCCAGCAGCCTCCTTGGGGGGCAAGAGACCCAGTACTTC
TRBJ1-2,-,TRBV5-1,-,CASSLYGTDSNYGYTF,TGCGCCAGCAGCTTGTACGGGACGGACAGTAACTATGGCTACACCTTC
TRBJ1-2,-,TRBV6-5,TRBD1,CASSLDAGTGNYGYTF,TGTGCCAGCAGTTTGGACGCCGGGACAGGGAACTATGGCTACACCTTC
TRBJ2-7,-,TRBV7-9,-,CASSDAAGSREQYF,TGTGCCAGCAGCGACGCCGCGGGGTCCAGGGAGCAGTACTTC
TRBJ2-5,-,TRBV18,-,CASSPQDQYF,TGTGCCAGCTCCCCCCAGGACCAGTACTTC
TRBJ1-1,-,TRBV6-5,TRBD1,CASSYWGQGRGYEAFF,TGTGCCAGCAGTTACTGGGGACAGGGTCGAGGATATGAAGCTTTCTTT
TRBJ2-1,-,TRBV2,-,CASSEDGTAYNEQFF,TGTGCCAGCAGTGAAGACGGGACTGCCTACAATGAGCAGTTCTTC
TRBJ2-2,once,TRBV5-1,-,CASSLYQGYTGELFF,TGCGCCAGCAGCTTGTACCAGGGTTACACCGGGGAGCTGTTTTTT
TRBJ1-5,-,TRBV7-9,TRBD1,CSSSHGRQGWHQPQHF,TGTTCCAGCAGCCACGGTCGACAGGGATGGCATCAGCCCCAGCATTTT
TRBJ2-7,-,TRBV5-6,-,CASSLEGYEQYF,TGTGCCAGCAGCTTGGAGGGGTACGAGCAGTACTTC
TRBJ2-1,few,TRBV19,TRBD2,CASSIVLAGYNEQFF,TGTGCCAGTAGTATCGTCCTAGCGGGTTACAATGAGCAGTTCTTC
TRBJ2-7,-,TRBV5-1,-,CASSVGLATYEQYF,TGCGCCAGCAGCGTGGGACTGGCGACCTACGAGCAGTACTTC
TRBJ1-1,-,TRBV7-2,TRBD1,CASSPRDRGREAFF,TGTGCCAGCAGCCCCCGGGACAGGGGGCGGGAAGCTTTCTTT
TRBJ1-5,-,TRBV15,-,CATSRDGTSFDPQHF,TGTGCCACCAGCAGAGATGGGACATCCTTCGACCCCCAGCATTTT
TRBJ1-1,-,TRBV11-2,-,CASSNYRTVNTEAFF,TGTGCCAGCAGCAATTACCGGACAGTGAACACTGAAGCTTTCTTT
TRBJ2-3,-,TRBV25-1,-,CASSETGSTDTQYF,TGTGCCAGCAGTGAGACAGGAAGCACAGATACGCAGTATTTT
TRBJ1-2,-,TRBV14,-,CASSRTGGSGYTF,TGTGCCAGCAGCCGAACGGGTGGAAGTGGCTACACCTTC
TRBJ1-5,-,TRBV6-4,-,CASSDSPRAQHF,TGTGCCAGCAGTGACTCTCCGAGGGCCCAGCATTTT
TRBJ2-7,-,TRBV6-6,-,CASSTGRRTYEQYF,TGTGCCAGCAGTACAGGACGAAGGACCTACGAGCAGTACTTC
TRBJ2-7,-,TRBV7-8,-,CASRSPGSLHEQYF,TGTGCCAGCAGATCCCCGGGAAGCCTCCACGAGCAGTACTTC
TRBJ2-2,-,TRBV19,-,CASSVAPGLANTGELFF,TGTGCCAGTAGTGTTGCTCCGGGACTGGCGAACACCGGGGAGCTGTTTTTT
TRBJ2-7,once,TRBV11-2,-,CASSLDREAGLRYEQYF,TGTGCCAGCAGCTTAGATCGGGAAGCTGGCCTTCGCTACGAGCAGTACTTC
TRBJ1-3,-,TRBV28,-,CASSFVPLPNTIYF,TGTGCCAGCAGTTTCGTTCCTCTCCCCAACACCATATATTTT
TRBJ2-5,-,TRBV4-2,TRBD2,CASSQVGASGGHPETQYF,TGTGCCAGCAGCCAAGTTGGTGCTAGCGGGGGGCATCCAGAGACCCAGTACTTC
TRBJ2-5,once,TRBV20-1,-,CSAPSRGTQYF,TGCAGTGCTCCATCCAGGGGGACCCAGTACTTC
TRBJ1-2,-,TRBV10-2,TRBD1,CASSEWGQGAKGYTF,TGCGCCAGCAGTGAATGGGGACAGGGGGCAAAGGGCTACACCTTC
TRBJ1-5,-,TRBV5-8,-,CASSSEGRGYQPQHF,TGTGCCAGCAGCTCCGAAGGGCGGGGTTATCAGCCCCAGCATTTT
TRBJ2-1,-,TRBV29-1,TRBD2,CSFEMTSGINEQFF,TGCAGCTTTGAAATGACTAGCGGGATAAATGAGCAGTTCTTC
TRBJ2-3,-,TRBV4-2,-,CASSPQGGGPGDTQYF,TGTGCCAGCAGCCCCCAGGGAGGGGGGCCCGGGGATACGCAGTATTTT
TRBJ2-7,-,TRBV4-3,-,CASSQDRVRQYF,TGCGCCAGCAGCCAAGATCGGGTACGGCAGTACTTC
TRBJ1-5,-,TRBV18,-,CASSLNSMFTLNQPQHF,TGTGCCAGCTCACTTAACAGTATGTTTACCCTGAATCAGCCCCAGCATTTT
TRBJ2-7,-,TRBV7-9,-,CSSSFEGREQYF,TGTTCCAGCAGCTTTGAGGGTCGGGAGCAGTACTTC
TRBJ1-2,-,TRBV29-1,TRBD1,CSVGGQGAGHYGYTF,TGCAGCGTGGGGGGACAGGGGGCAGGACACTATGGCTACACCTTC
TRBJ2-7,-,TRBV28,-,CASSPFYEQYF,TGTGCCAGCAGCCCCTTCTACGAGCAGTACTTC
TRBJ2-7,-,TRBV5-8,TRBD2,CASSSRTSGSYEQYF,TGTGCCAGCAGCTCAAGGACTAGCGGCTCCTACGAGCAGTACTTC
TRBJ1-5,-,TRBV19,-,CASSRSGGTFNQPQHF,TGTGCCAGTAGTAGGAGCGGGGGGACATTCAATCAGCCCCAGCATTTT
TRBJ2-5,-,TRBV7-9,-,CASSQEVPATQYF,TGTGCCAGCAGCCAAGAGGTTCCGGCTACACAGTACTTC
TRBJ2-1,-,TRBV6-6,-,CANSGSSYNEQFF,TGTGCCAACTCAGGGTCCTCCTACAATGAGCAGTTCTTC
TRBJ2-7,once,TRBV7-2,TRBD1,CASSKRTGDSYEQYF,TGTGCCAGCAGCAAAAGGACAGGAGACTCCTACGAGCAGTACTTC
TRBJ2-5,-,TRBV27,-,CASRQRRLGREETQYF,TGTGCCAGCAGACAAAGACGGCTCGGCAGGGAAGAGACCCAGTACTTC
TRBJ1-2,-,TRBV7-2,TRBD1,CASSKDRLYGYTF,TGTGCCAGCAGCAAGGACAGGCTCTATGGCTACACCTTC
TRBJ2-6,few,TRBV21-1,-,CASSRVEGSPGANVLTF,TGTGCCAGCAGCCGGGTCGAGGGTTCCCCTGGGGCCAACGTCCTGACTTTC
TRBJ1-1,-,TRBV7-9,-,CASSFDNSHTEAFF,TGTGCCAGCAGCTTTGATAACAGTCACACTGAAGCTTTCTTT
TRBJ2-7,-,TRBV28,-,CASRQTGYEQYF,TGTGCCAGCAGGCAAACAGGGTACGAGCAGTACTTC
TRBJ1-1,-,TRBV19,-,CASSDRGGPNTEAFF,TGTGCCAGTAGCGACCGGGGGGGCCCGAACACTGAAGCTTTCTTT
TRBJ2-3,-,TRBV7-2,-,CASSSGVNTDTQYF,TGTGCCAGCAGCTCCGGGGTGAACACAGATACGCAGTATTTT
TRBJ1-1,few,TRBV27,-,CASSSSYASEAFF,TGTGCCAGCAGTTCATCGTACGCGAGTGAAGCTTTCTTT
TRBJ1-2,once,TRBV7-9,-,CSSSLQQGVGYTF,TGTTCCAGCAGCCTACAACAGGGAGTTGGCTACACCTTC
TRBJ2-7,-,TRBV4-2,-,CASSQELRREYSYEQYF,TGTGCCAGCAGCCAAGAATTAAGGCGGGAATACTCCTACGAGCAGTACTTC